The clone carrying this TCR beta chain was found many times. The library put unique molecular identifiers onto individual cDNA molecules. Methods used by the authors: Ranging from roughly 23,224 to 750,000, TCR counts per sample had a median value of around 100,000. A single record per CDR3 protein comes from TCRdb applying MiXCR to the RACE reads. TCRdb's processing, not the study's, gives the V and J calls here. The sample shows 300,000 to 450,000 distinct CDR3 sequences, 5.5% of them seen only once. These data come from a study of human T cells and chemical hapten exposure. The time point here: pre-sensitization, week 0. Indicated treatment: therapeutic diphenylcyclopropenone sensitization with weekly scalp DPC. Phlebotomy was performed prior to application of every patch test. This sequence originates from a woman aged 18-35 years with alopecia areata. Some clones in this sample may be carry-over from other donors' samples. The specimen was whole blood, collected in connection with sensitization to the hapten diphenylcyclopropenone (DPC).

CDR3 amino acids: CASSQRTSVQETQYF. The CDR3 nucleotides read TGTGCCAGCAGCCAACGGACCTCAGTGCAAGAGACCCAGTACTTC. The rearrangement uses TRBV3-1 and TRBJ2-5; D gene unclear. Trimming cost V 2 bases and J 2 bases, with 12 bases left between them. Looked up from germline, CDR1 is LGHDT and CDR2 is YNNKEL (reference sequence). The CDR3 has 15 residues.